The 8 T cell receptor beta chains below come from one sample, sequenced in a study of post-analysis software for immune sequencing data (dated by TCRdb to between 2014 and 2017). The paper as a whole reports these results and caveats: Significantly higher frequencies in patients than in controls were found for a few TRBV segments, including TRBV5-6, TRBV5-1 and TRBV20-1.

For these receptors, no antigen is known. Libraries were built with PCR. Sequencer: Illumina HiSeq 2500. To reduce PCR and sequencing biases, unique molecular identifiers were built into the TCR beta cDNA libraries. TCRdb took the public reads, trimmed them with fastp at Q25, ran MiXCR for clone calling and kept in-frame beta chains. For every CDR3 protein sequence, its rows merge into one entry that carries the most common genes and DNA. The sample profile shows about 770,000 distinct CDR3 sequences; 46% of them were found once. Around 4.7% of the sample is taken by the ten largest. Input material: blood. Every receptor here comes from a girl between 5 and 17 years old with multiple sclerosis.

This clonotype occurred a few times. The gene calls are TRBV28 and TRBJ2-1, with D perhaps matching TRBD2 (5 bases). The CDR3 runs to 16 residues. The germline CDR1 and CDR2 sequences are MDHEN and SYDVKM. Trimming cost V 4 bases and J 8 bases, with 21 bases left between them. DNA of the CDR3: TGTGCCAGCAGTTCGGGGAAACGGGCGACCCGCGATGAGCAGTTCTTC. Translation: CASSSGKRATRDEQFF. Full variable domain (remainder filled in from reference TRBV28 and TRBJ2-1): DVKVTQSSRYLVKRTGEKVFLECVQDMDHENMFWYRQDPGLGLRLIYFSYDVKMKEKGDIPEGYSVSREKKERFSLILESASTNQTSMYLCASSSGKRATRDEQFFGPGTRLTVL.

This chain uses TRBV29-1 with TRBJ1-6; possibly TRBD1 for D (6 bases). Trimming left V 4 bases short and J 6 bases short, with 10 bases between. The CDR3 spans 13 residues. Per germline, CDR1 SQVTM and CDR2 ANQGSEA. In nucleotides, the CDR3 is TGCAGCGTTGGGACAGACCTTAATTCACCCCTCCACTTT. Translating it yields CSVGTDLNSPLHF.

The rearrangement links TRBV10-3 to TRBJ2-2; 11 bases match TRBD1. The CDR3 is 15 residues long. With V trimmed by 3 bases and J by 4 bases, 1 base remained unmatched. Germline V gene data show CDR1 as ENHRY and CDR2 as SYGVKD. The CDR3 region has the DNA TGTGCCATCAGTGACGGGACAGGGGGCACCGGGGAGCTGTTTTTT. It specifies CAISDGTGGTGELFF.

This sequence joins TRBV29-1 and TRBJ2-1; 7 bases are a match to TRBD1. Per germline, CDR1 SQVTM and CDR2 ANQGSEA. Trimming cost V 5 bases and J 7 bases; bases outside gene matches: 5. CDR3 length: 12 amino acids. DNA for the CDR3: TGCAGCGTTCACCCAGGGGGAAATGAGCAGTTCTTC. Translation gives CSVHPGGNEQFF.

The V and J genes are TRBV30 and TRBJ2-7; TRBD2 aligns across 13 bases. The V gene's germline CDR1 is GTSNPN and CDR2 SVGIG (reference sequence). This CDR3 contains 15 residues. The J segment lost 5 bases and the V segment lost 2 bases, leaving 6 bases of the junction unmatched. In DNA form, the CDR3 reads TGTGCCTGGAGTCGGACTAGCGGGAGCGGCCACGAGCAGTACTTC. It codes for CAWSRTSGSGHEQYF.

This clonotype is a singleton in its sample. V and J are TRBV20-1 and TRBJ2-3; 9 bases map to TRBD2. The CDR3 is 14 residues long. Losses at the gene ends were 3 bases for V and 8 bases for J; bases not matched to a gene: 9. Germline CDR1 DFQATT, CDR2 SNEGSKA (reference sequence). In DNA form, the CDR3 reads TGCAGTGCTAGTGCGGGAGGGCCAGGTCGTACGCAGTATTTT. The encoded protein is CSASAGGPGRTQYF.

V is TRBV28 and J is TRBJ2-1; D is unclear. Germline assignment: CDR1 MDHEN and CDR2 SYDVKM. V lost 2 bases and J 7 bases, leaving 24 bases between the germline ends. The CDR3 has 18 residues. The CDR3 loop reads CASSLRGAVKLIGNEQFF. The DNA of the CDR3 is TGTGCCAGCAGTTTAAGAGGAGCTGTGAAGCTCATTGGGAATGAGCAGTTCTTC.

The chain carries TRBV5-6 and TRBJ2-6; D perhaps matches TRBD1 (5 bases). CDR1 is SGHDT and CDR2 is YYEEEE in the germline V gene. The CDR3 contains 17 residues. Trimming removed 4 bases from V and 0 bases from J, with 14 bases in between. The CDR3 loop is CASSQGPASSGANVLTF. The CDR3 bases are TGTGCCAGCAGCCAGGGCCCCGCTAGCTCTGGGGCCAACGTCCTGACTTTC.